This is a list of T cell receptor beta chains from one sample in a study of CXCR3-negative and CXCR3-positive naive CD8 T cells. TCRdb reprocessed the 5' RACE reads and reports one entry per CDR3 protein, with no DNA. This table holds some 150,000 distinct CDR3 sequences. Sequences were obtained from naive CXCR3+ CD8+ T cells from blood. The source is a human donor in good health. Some clones in this sample may be carry-over from other donors' samples. The CDR3 runs from the conserved cysteine through the conserved F or W. Fields, in order: J gene, V gene, CDR3 protein.

J gene: TRBJ2-7; V gene: TRBV7-6; CDR3 protein: CASSHELNEQYF
J gene: TRBJ1-1; V gene: TRBV12-5; CDR3 protein: CASVGQGLAEAFF
J gene: TRBJ1-2; V gene: TRBV7-9; CDR3 protein: CASSFTAETKGYTF
J gene: TRBJ1-1; V gene: TRBV6-5; CDR3 protein: CASSYSDRVEAFF
J gene: TRBJ2-7; V gene: TRBV4-2; CDR3 protein: CASSHGLAGAEQYF
J gene: TRBJ1-1; V gene: TRBV21-1; CDR3 protein: CASTQGGKGDTEAFF
J gene: TRBJ1-2; V gene: TRBV12-3/TRBV12-4; CDR3 protein: CASSWIVAGIGYTF
J gene: TRBJ2-2; V gene: TRBV29-1; CDR3 protein: CSVEGTSTSTGELFF
J gene: TRBJ2-7; V gene: TRBV25-1; CDR3 protein: CASGTGYEQYF
J gene: TRBJ2-1; V gene: TRBV12-3/TRBV12-4; CDR3 protein: CASSQQTSGSSNEQFF
J gene: TRBJ2-2; V gene: TRBV29-1; CDR3 protein: CSVGQGLNTGELFF
J gene: TRBJ2-7; V gene: TRBV10-1; CDR3 protein: CASSVGGSYEQYF
J gene: TRBJ2-7; V gene: TRBV24-1; CDR3 protein: CATSALGTGQQYF
J gene: TRBJ1-2; V gene: TRBV25-1; CDR3 protein: CASSEWALTGARGDGYTF
J gene: TRBJ1-6; V gene: TRBV30; CDR3 protein: CAWKEGTVTSPLHF
J gene: TRBJ2-7; V gene: TRBV3-1; CDR3 protein: CASSQLSRGLASHEQYF
J gene: TRBJ1-1; V gene: TRBV7-3; CDR3 protein: CASSPIPLSEAFF
J gene: TRBJ1-1; V gene: TRBV20-1; CDR3 protein: CSAKAGGLGTEAFF
J gene: TRBJ2-7; V gene: TRBV13; CDR3 protein: CASSSRDFPEQYF
J gene: TRBJ2-5; V gene: TRBV5-6; CDR3 protein: CASSLEAKTQYF
J gene: TRBJ2-1; V gene: TRBV4-3; CDR3 protein: CASSQFLGNEQFF
J gene: TRBJ1-2; V gene: TRBV4-3; CDR3 protein: CASSQDRAENNYGYTF
J gene: TRBJ1-4; V gene: TRBV15; CDR3 protein: CATSRDRGDEKLFF
J gene: TRBJ2-3; V gene: TRBV7-9; CDR3 protein: CASSRGVGDTQYF
J gene: TRBJ2-2; V gene: TRBV29-1; CDR3 protein: CSARDRGTGELFF
J gene: TRBJ2-7; V gene: TRBV5-1; CDR3 protein: CASSWKQGSSYEQYF
J gene: TRBJ1-1; V gene: TRBV11-3; CDR3 protein: CASRSGGTEAFF
J gene: TRBJ1-2; V gene: TRBV19; CDR3 protein: CASSIDGGNARAYTF
J gene: TRBJ2-1; V gene: TRBV29-1; CDR3 protein: CSAGLDNEQFF
J gene: TRBJ2-7; V gene: TRBV29-1; CDR3 protein: CSVETGATYEHYF
J gene: TRBJ1-2; V gene: TRBV12-3/TRBV12-4; CDR3 protein: CASIKQGAVGYTF
J gene: TRBJ1-2; V gene: TRBV12-3/TRBV12-4; CDR3 protein: CASGEQGAIYGYTF
J gene: TRBJ2-1; V gene: TRBV6-2/TRBV6-3; CDR3 protein: CASRKNTGPYNEQFF
J gene: TRBJ1-5; V gene: TRBV6-2/TRBV6-3; CDR3 protein: CASSPSGNQPQHF
J gene: TRBJ1-2; V gene: TRBV10-3; CDR3 protein: CATGGDDGYGYTF
J gene: TRBJ2-7; V gene: TRBV5-1; CDR3 protein: CASSLGDNSYEQYF
J gene: TRBJ2-3; V gene: TRBV30; CDR3 protein: CAWTAGAWDTQYF
J gene: TRBJ2-5; V gene: TRBV27; CDR3 protein: CASSLLPPRYQETQYF
J gene: TRBJ1-1; V gene: TRBV7-2; CDR3 protein: CASSLKRYTKNTEAFF
J gene: TRBJ2-7; V gene: TRBV5-1; CDR3 protein: CASSSGGGYEQYF
J gene: TRBJ2-7; V gene: TRBV7-8; CDR3 protein: CASSPRLRDRGHLDTYEQYF
J gene: TRBJ2-7; V gene: TRBV14; CDR3 protein: CASSQKGTGALYEQYF
J gene: TRBJ2-5; V gene: TRBV30; CDR3 protein: CAWSGGSETQYF
J gene: TRBJ2-7; V gene: TRBV5-1; CDR3 protein: CASSSLVSYEQYF
J gene: TRBJ1-1; V gene: TRBV5-1; CDR3 protein: CASSLEPSNTEAFF
J gene: TRBJ2-7; V gene: TRBV6-2/TRBV6-3; CDR3 protein: CASSYLGQVSYEQYF
J gene: TRBJ2-1; V gene: TRBV29-1; CDR3 protein: CSANTASSMDEQFF
J gene: TRBJ2-1; V gene: TRBV30; CDR3 protein: CAWSAQLNEQFF
J gene: TRBJ2-1; V gene: TRBV6-6; CDR3 protein: CAHSQGYNEQFF
J gene: TRBJ2-7; V gene: TRBV7-9; CDR3 protein: CASSLDTTVYEQYF
J gene: TRBJ2-7; V gene: TRBV29-1; CDR3 protein: CSVEETTTSSYEQYF
J gene: TRBJ1-5; V gene: TRBV6-2/TRBV6-3; CDR3 protein: CASNPGVRQPQHF
J gene: TRBJ2-7; V gene: TRBV7-9; CDR3 protein: CASSWPDKSSSYEQYF
J gene: TRBJ2-1; V gene: TRBV11-3; CDR3 protein: CASSLDAQREVYNEQFF
J gene: TRBJ2-7; V gene: TRBV6-2/TRBV6-3; CDR3 protein: CASSSRSGGPYEQYF
J gene: TRBJ2-7; V gene: TRBV9; CDR3 protein: CASSHSGTPLYEQYF
J gene: TRBJ2-7; V gene: TRBV7-9; CDR3 protein: CASSPLGQYEQYF